This TCR beta chain comes out of a study of blood T cell repertoires in COVID-19. Germline-derived CDR1 and CDR2 are SGHRS and YFSETQ. The CDR3 contains 14 residues. Trimming took 8 bases from V and 4 from J, leaving 15 bases between them. Using immunoSEQ multiplex PCR, the repertoire was profiled, and TCRdb retains in-frame clones only, with some absent. The sample yields 300,000 to 350,000 clones, over 75% seen once. Sequenced sample: PBMCs or T cells enriched from blood (not recorded which). This chain links TRBV5-1 with TRBJ1-4; a possible D gene is TRBD1 (5 bases). The receptor comes from a woman in her 30s who had recovered from COVID-19. CDR3 DNA sequence: TGCGCCAGTGGTGAAGGGGCGAGTAATGAAAAACTGTTTTTT. It translates to CASGEGASNEKLFF. Combining the CDR3 with reference TRBV5-1 and TRBJ1-4 gives the whole variable domain KAGVTQTPRYLIKTRGQQVTLSCSPISGHRSVSWYQQTPGQGLQFLFEYFSETQRNKGNFPGRFSGRQFSNSRSEMNVSTLELGDSALYLCASGEGASNEKLFFGSGTQLSVL.